Below, 27 T cell receptor beta chains from the same sample are listed, as sequenced in a study of blood T cell repertoires in COVID-19 (dated by TCRdb to the early 2020s). Library prep was done by the immunoSEQ multiplex PCR assay. As stored in TCRdb, this immuneACCESS dataset retains in-frame rearrangements with V and J assigned. A fraction of the clones does not appear; measured against another copy, unresolved V genes explain less than half of the discrepancy, and the remainder lacks a known reason. This sample holds about 91,000 clones; about 86% were observed only once. The leading ten clones occupy roughly 8.1% of the sample. The sequencing sample was made of peripheral blood. The receptor source for this set is a woman in her 70s with acute or convalescent COVID-19.

This chain connects TRBV5-1 to TRBJ2-5; no definite D call. V was pared by 4 bases and J by 2 bases, with 9 bases between. This CDR3 spans 13 amino acids. From germline, CDR1 is SGHRS and CDR2 YFSETQ. The CDR3, as DNA: TGCGCCAGCAGCCATGCGGCACAAGAGACCCAGTACTTC. It translates to CASSHAAQETQYF.

This clone came up once. The V and J genes are TRBV10-3 and TRBJ2-7, with TRBD1 as a possible D gene (6 bases). Trimming left V 8 bases short and J 4 bases short, with 15 bases between. Germline V gene sequence: CDR1 ENHRY, CDR2 SYGVKD. CDR3 length: 13 amino acids. The CDR3 is CAIGSAGVYEQYF. The CDR3 nucleotides read TGTGCCATCGGCTCGGCAGGGGTGTACGAGCAGTACTTC.

The chain is built from TRBV7-3 and TRBJ2-1; 14 nucleotides match TRBD2. Germline assignment: CDR1 SGHTA and CDR2 FQGTGA. CDR3 size: 16 residues. Trimming at V came to 5 bases and at J to 8 bases, leaving 8 bases not matched to a gene. In DNA, the CDR3 is TGTGCCAGCAGCCTAGGGACTAGCGGGAGTTATTATGAGCAGTTCTTC. Protein product: CASSLGTSGSYYEQFF. Complete variable domain (other parts from reference TRBV7-3 and TRBJ2-1): GAGVSQTPSNKVTEKGKYVELRCDPISGHTALYWYRQSLGQGPEFLIYFQGTGAADDSGLPNDRFFAVRPEGSVSTLKIQRTERGDSAVYLCASSLGTSGSYYEQFFGPGTRLTVL.

V gene TRBV27 combines with J gene TRBJ1-2; 11 bases are shared with TRBD1. V gave up 5 bases and J gave up 3 bases; unmatched junction bases: 2. CDR1 is MNHEY, CDR2 SMNVEV, per germline (reference sequence). The CDR3 consists of 14 residues. The CDR3 reads CASSTGQGDYGYTF. Here the CDR3 DNA reads TGTGCCAGCAGTACGGGACAGGGGGACTATGGCTACACCTTC.

V usage is TRBV29-1 and J usage is TRBJ2-7; the match to TRBD2 covers 7 bases. After removal of 7 bases from V and 7 bases from J, the junction contained 7 bases not matched to a gene. The CDR3 is made up of 11 amino acids. From germline, CDR1 is SQVTM and CDR2 ANQGSEA. This chain's CDR3 is CSAGRTGEQYF. The DNA of the CDR3 is TGCAGCGCCGGGAGGACGGGAGAGCAGTACTTC.

The chain employs TRBV5-1 and TRBJ1-1; 9 bases map to TRBD1. V lost 7 bases, J lost 3 bases, and 13 bases stayed unmatched. This CDR3 is 16 amino acids long. CDR1 is SGHRS, CDR2 YFSETQ, per germline. The CDR3: CASSPGQGSWDTEAFF. CDR3 nucleotides: TGCGCCAGCTCCCCGGGACAGGGCTCTTGGGACACTGAAGCTTTCTTT.

CDR3 residues: CASSQTGSYGYTF. For the CDR3, the DNA is TGTGCCAGCAGCCAGACAGGAAGCTATGGCTACACCTTC. J is TRBJ1-2 and V is TRBV3-1 (or the pseudogene TRBV3-2); TRBD1 might be the D (6 bases). V shed 3 bases and J shed 4 bases, with 9 bases lying between them. Germline V gene sequence: CDR1 LGHDT, CDR2 YNNKEL (reference sequence). The CDR3 sequence is 13 residues long.

J is TRBJ2-1 and V is TRBV11-2, with 10 bases matching TRBD2. CDR1 SGHAT and CDR2 FQNNGV come from the germline V gene. Trimming took 5 bases from V and 4 from J; bases not matched to a gene: 5. The CDR3 length is 15 residues. CDR3 amino acids: CASSQTSGAYNEQFF. CDR3 in DNA: TGTGCCAGCAGCCAAACTAGCGGGGCATACAATGAGCAGTTCTTC.

The rearrangement uses TRBV10-1 and TRBJ1-6; D is ambiguous. V was trimmed by 0 bases and J by 7 bases, leaving 10 bases between them. Germline V lookup: CDR1 WNHNN, CDR2 SYGVQD (reference sequence). This CDR3 region has 15 residues. The CDR3 is CASSESRAGNSPLHF. CDR3 in DNA: TGCGCCAGCAGTGAGTCGAGGGCAGGCAATTCACCCCTCCACTTT.

This clone showed up just a few times. The V call is TRBV19, the J call TRBJ1-6; a possible D gene is TRBD1 (5 bases). The length of the CDR3 is 16 residues. Trimming took 4 bases from V and 6 from J, leaving 16 bases between them. In germline, CDR1 is LNHDA, CDR2 SQIVND (reference sequence). For the CDR3, the DNA is TGTGCCAGTAGTACCTCCCGGGGGAGGAGTAATTCACCCCTCCACTTT. This gives the protein CASSTSRGRSNSPLHF.

V gene TRBV7-8 combines with J gene TRBJ2-1; 8 bases are a match to TRBD2. Germline V gives CDR1 SGHVS, CDR2 FQNEAQ. V lost 5 bases to trimming and J lost 4 bases; unmatched junction nucleotides: 7. The CDR3 extends over 15 amino acids. The CDR3, as DNA: TGTGCCAGCAGCCCCCGTGGGACTAGTTACAATGAGCAGTTCTTC. This translates into CASSPRGTSYNEQFF.

This CDR3 reads CASSEARFWTVIGELFF. CDR3 coding DNA: TGTGCCAGCAGTGAAGCGAGGTTTTGGACAGTAATCGGGGAGCTGTTTTTT. The J gene is TRBJ2-2, the V gene TRBV6-1, with D tentatively TRBD1 (6 bases). The CDR3 contains 17 residues. The V end was cut by 0 bases, the J end by 7 bases, with 18 bases between. Per the germline V gene, CDR1 is MNHNS and CDR2 is SASEGT.

The CDR3 region has the DNA TGTGCCAGCAGCCGGCTAGCGGGACTCTACGAGCAGTACTTC. This gives the protein CASSRLAGLYEQYF. This chain joins TRBV7-9 and TRBJ2-7; 9 positions match TRBD2. The CDR3 is 14 amino acids. After removal of 5 bases from V and 3 bases from J, the junction contained 5 bases not matched to a gene. CDR1 is SEHNR, CDR2 FQNEAQ, per germline (reference sequence).

For this clone: This same CDR3 is encoded by further DNA sequences in the sample. The DNA for the CDR3 is TGTGCCAGCAGTTTAGGGGGGGCCTGGCAGCCCCAGCATTTT. Residues: CASSLGGAWQPQHF. The chain recombines TRBV27 with TRBJ1-5, with D possibly TRBD1 on 6 matching bases. This CDR3 comprises 14 residues. The ends were cut back, 2 bases at V and 7 bases at J, with 12 bases in the middle. Germline lookup yields CDR1 MNHEY and CDR2 SMNVEV (reference sequence).

V usage is TRBV27 and J usage is TRBJ1-5, with 7 bases that match TRBD1. CDR1 MNHEY and CDR2 SMNVEV come from the germline V gene (reference sequence). With V trimmed by 6 bases and J by 6 bases, 17 bases remained unmatched. The CDR3 consists of 17 residues. CDR3 nucleotides: TGTGCCAGCAGCCCCCGAGGTCAGGGGGTGGGTAGTCAGCCCCAGCATTTT. This gives the protein CASSPRGQGVGSQPQHF.

The chain couples TRBV21-1 to TRBJ1-5; whether TRBD1, the table's D call, matches the DNA was not checked. TRBV21-1 is a pseudogene locus. This CDR3 spans 16 amino acids. The CDR3 protein is CASSKAGTAGNQPQHF. As DNA, the CDR3 is TGTGCCAGCAGCAAAGCCGGGACAGCGGGCAATCAGCCCCAGCATTTT.

This chain connects TRBV5-4 to TRBJ2-7; 7 positions match TRBD2. CDR1 and CDR2 from the germline V gene are SGHNT and YYREEE (reference sequence). This CDR3 comprises 15 residues. V shed 1 base and J 6 bases; nucleotides not matched to a gene: 10. The CDR3 loop is CASSLRGGRAGEQYF. In nucleotides, the CDR3 is TGTGCCAGCAGCTTGAGGGGCGGGAGAGCGGGCGAGCAGTACTTC.

This chain links TRBV3-1 (or the pseudogene TRBV3-2) with TRBJ2-3; 7 bases are a match to TRBD2. V was pared by 1 base and J by 4 bases, with 2 bases of the junction left unmatched. The CDR3 contains 14 residues. Germline V gene lookup returns CDR1 LGHDT and CDR2 YNNKEL (reference sequence). CDR3 sequence: CASSQGGRADTQYF. The CDR3 nucleotides read TGTGCCAGCAGCCAAGGCGGGAGAGCAGATACGCAGTATTTT.

J is TRBJ1-2 and V is TRBV5-4; D not resolved. Germline loops: CDR1 SGHNT, CDR2 YYREEE (reference sequence). There are 16 residues in the CDR3. Trimming stripped 4 bases from V and 1 base from J, with 17 bases between. CDR3 region: CASSPAPTRINYGYTF. As DNA, the CDR3 is TGTGCCAGCAGCCCCGCCCCGACACGGATTAACTATGGCTACACCTTC.

V and J are TRBV28 and TRBJ2-1; 11 nucleotides match TRBD2. The CDR3 length is 15 residues. V lost 5 bases and J lost 9; bases outside the gene matches: 9. Per the germline V gene, CDR1 is MDHEN and CDR2 is SYDVKM. The CDR3 sequence: CASSALAGVWSEQFF. CDR3 nucleotide sequence: TGTGCCAGCAGTGCACTAGCGGGGGTTTGGAGTGAGCAGTTCTTC.

The gene calls are TRBV2 and TRBJ2-7, with D possibly matching TRBD2 (6 bases). Germline V CDR1 and CDR2: SNHLY, FYNNEI. Trimming pared 7 bases from V and 2 bases from J, leaving 18 bases between. The CDR3 runs to 15 residues. The CDR3 DNA reads as TGTGCCAGCAAGTACTCAACGGGGGAGACCTACGAGCAGTACTTC. Its translation is CASKYSTGETYEQYF.

The J gene is TRBJ2-5, the V gene TRBV6-5; D possibly corresponds to TRBD1 (6 bases). The CDR3 runs 15 residues. Germline CDR1 is MNHEY and CDR2 is SVGAGI. V lost 7 bases and J lost 5, with 20 bases in between. The CDR3 DNA is TGTGCCAGCACTCCGAGAGACAGGCCCCGGGAGACCCAGTACTTC. It codes for CASTPRDRPRETQYF.

The rearrangement uses TRBV7-9 and TRBJ1-4; D is undetermined. The CDR3 is 12 amino acids. Trimming left V 2 bases short and J 8 bases short, with 6 bases between. CDR1 SEHNR and CDR2 FQNEAQ come from the germline V gene (reference sequence). The CDR3 protein is CASSLMEEKLFF. Here the CDR3 DNA reads TGTGCCAGCAGCTTAATGGAGGAAAAACTGTTTTTT.

This clone was found a few times. The V gene is TRBV5-1, the J gene TRBJ1-2, with TRBD1 matching over 9 bases. The trim removed 3 bases at V and 0 bases at J, leaving 6 bases unmatched. The V gene's germline CDR1 is SGHRS and CDR2 YFSETQ. The CDR3 extends over 16 amino acids. CDR3 sequence reads: CASSWGTGRTNYGYTF. The CDR3 coding sequence is TGCGCCAGCAGCTGGGGGACAGGGCGGACTAACTATGGCTACACCTTC.

This clone occurred once. The chain recombines TRBV15 with TRBJ1-2, with D possibly being TRBD1 (5 bases). The CDR3 contains 14 residues. V dropped 3 bases and J dropped 5 bases, with 13 bases sitting between them. Germline CDR1 and CDR2: LNHNV and YYDKDF (reference sequence). The CDR3 nucleotides are TGTGCCACCAGCAGCACCAGGGTCTTGTATGGCTACACCTTC. The encoded protein is CATSSTRVLYGYTF.

V usage is TRBV6-6 and J usage is TRBJ2-5, with 9 bases fitting TRBD2. Germline assignment: CDR1 MNHNY and CDR2 SVGAGI (reference sequence). Losses at the gene ends were 5 bases for V and 5 bases for J; bases not matched to a gene: 6. The CDR3 sequence is 14 residues long. CDR3 residues: CASSPTSGWETQYF. The CDR3 DNA sequence: TGTGCCAGCAGTCCGACTAGCGGTTGGGAGACCCAGTACTTC.

The J gene is TRBJ1-2, the V gene TRBV2; a weak D match, TRBD1 (5 bases). There are 13 residues in the CDR3. The V end was cut by 6 bases, the J end by 4 bases, with 12 bases between. CDR1 and CDR2 from the germline V gene are SNHLY and FYNNEI. CDR3: CASRTEKSYGYTF. Written as DNA, the CDR3 is TGTGCCAGCAGGACAGAGAAAAGCTATGGCTACACCTTC.